This TCR beta chain emerged from a study of cytomegalovirus exposure and HLA in healthy donors. Study conclusions and caveats: Researchers reported in a later analysis that a missense DCLRE1C variant was tied to TCR beta V- and J-gene trimming. Sequence variants that were highly shared formed a cluster that was likely a sequencing artifact. Some TCR beta chains (approximately 180 of them) were listed as cytomegalovirus-associated.

Between the trimmed V and J ends, which lost 2 bases and 2 bases, there was a span of 22 bases. The CDR3 runs to 18 residues. Germline V gives CDR1 SGHTA, CDR2 FQGTGA. 13 Jbeta primers and 60 Vbeta primers were used for the PCR. Profiling relied on immunoSEQ multiplex PCR, and the TCRdb table lists in-frame clones only, not all of them. This sample has some 57,000 clones, with 45% to 70% found just once. Concerning this clone: The target antigen is unknown.

The TCR was taken from a human donor in good health. Sequencing was carried out using PBMCs. V gene TRBV7-3 combines with J gene TRBJ2-7, with TRBD2 as a possible D gene (6 bases). The CDR3 is CASSLEYRVREWAYEQYF. The DNA of the CDR3 is TGTGCCAGCAGCTTAGAGTATAGGGTCCGGGAGTGGGCCTACGAGCAGTACTTC. The whole variable domain, filled in from reference TRBV7-3 and TRBJ2-7, reads GAGVSQTPSNKVTEKGKYVELRCDPISGHTALYWYRQSLGQGPEFLIYFQGTGAADDSGLPNDRFFAVRPEGSVSTLKIQRTERGDSAVYLCASSLEYRVREWAYEQYFGPGTRLTVT.